One and the same sample provided the 18 T cell receptor beta chains below, sequenced in a study of blood T cell repertoires in COVID-19. The table came from immunoSEQ multiplex PCR; TCRdb's copy has only in-frame clones and leaves some out. The data show around 140,000 clones, 86% seen once. Input material: peripheral blood. Receptor source: a woman aged 55-69 years with acute or convalescent COVID-19.

V usage is TRBV11-2 and J usage is TRBJ2-2, with 12 bases matching TRBD1. J lost 5 bases, V lost 3 bases, and 7 bases had no gene match. Germline CDR1 is SGHAT and CDR2 is FQNNGV. This CDR3 comprises 17 residues. The CDR3 loop is CASSFFGDRGRTGELFF. CDR3 DNA: TGTGCCAGCAGCTTTTTCGGGGACAGGGGGCGAACCGGGGAGCTGTTTTTT.

The genes are TRBV28 and TRBJ1-2; no clear D gene. Germline CDR1 is MDHEN and CDR2 is SYDVKM. V lost 7 bases to trimming and J lost 4 bases, with 16 bases between them. The CDR3 contains 14 residues. CDR3 residues: CASTLGGSVYGYTF. CDR3 nucleotide sequence: TGTGCCAGCACCTTGGGAGGGTCGGTCTATGGCTACACCTTC.

CDR3 in DNA: TGTGCCAGCAGCTTATGGACAGATAAGTGGCGTGAAAACACCGGGGAGCTGTTTTTT. It yields the protein CASSLWTDKWRENTGELFF. The rearrangement uses TRBV11-2 and TRBJ2-2; the D gene is possibly TRBD1 (6 bases). Per the germline V gene, CDR1 is SGHAT and CDR2 is FQNNGV. The CDR3 contains 19 residues. V lost 2 bases to trimming and J lost 2 bases, with 21 bases between them.

This chain connects TRBV11-3 to TRBJ2-4; tentatively, D is TRBD1 (6 bases). Germline CDR1 and CDR2: SGHNT and YENEEA. The V end lost 4 bases, the J end lost 4 bases, and 14 bases lay between the germline ends. This CDR3 region has 15 residues. The CDR3 coding sequence is TGTGCCAGCAGCTCAGCCGGGACACTAAAAAACATTCAGTACTTC. Protein sequence: CASSSAGTLKNIQYF.

The chain uses TRBV24-1 and TRBJ1-3; possible D gene TRBD1, 5 bases. Germline loops: CDR1 KGHDR, CDR2 SFDVKD. Trimming left V 5 bases short and J 7 bases short, with 23 bases between. The CDR3 is 17 amino acids. As DNA, the CDR3 is TGTGCCACCAGTGGGGGCAGGTTTGCTCAAAACCCTAACACCATATATTTT. Amino acid sequence: CATSGGRFAQNPNTIYF.

The V and J genes are TRBV14 and TRBJ2-2; D perhaps matches TRBD2 (5 bases). There are 14 residues in the CDR3. Germline-derived CDR1 and CDR2 are SGHDN and FVKESK. The V and J ends lost 3 bases and 4 bases respectively, with 9 bases between them. As DNA, the CDR3 is TGTGCCAGCAGCCAGCTTCTAGCCACCGGGGAGCTGTTTTTT. This encodes CASSQLLATGELFF.

This chain uses TRBV6-2 or TRBV6-3 with TRBJ1-2, with TRBD1 matching 9 bases. The CDR3 totals 14 residues. From germline, CDR1 is MNHEY and CDR2 SVGEGT. V lost 5 bases and J lost 3; bases outside the gene matches: 4. CDR3 sequence (DNA): TGTGCCAGCAGTAACAGGGGGCAGGACTATGGCTACACCTTC. Its protein is CASSNRGQDYGYTF.

The chain links TRBV6-5 to TRBJ1-6, with D tentatively TRBD1 (6 bases). Germline V lookup: CDR1 MNHEY, CDR2 SVGAGI. V was trimmed by 11 bases and J by 7 bases, leaving 15 bases between them. The CDR3 length is 13 residues. Here the CDR3 DNA reads TGTGCCGGTCAGACAGGACACAATTCACCCCTCCACTTT. The encoded protein is CAGQTGHNSPLHF.

The chain employs TRBV11-3 and TRBJ2-2; a weak D match, TRBD1 (5 bases). The CDR3 sequence is 15 residues long. Trimming left V 0 bases short and J 8 bases short, with 13 bases between. CDR1 and CDR2 from the germline V gene are SGHNT and YENEEA. As DNA, the CDR3 is TGTGCCAGCAGCTTAGATGGGGCCGTGCCGGGGGAGCTGTTTTTT. This translates into CASSLDGAVPGELFF.

The rearrangement links TRBV5-1 to TRBJ2-7; D perhaps matches TRBD2 (6 bases). V lost 7 bases and J 2 bases, leaving 19 bases between the germline ends. The CDR3 contains 15 residues. From germline, CDR1 is SGHRS and CDR2 YFSETQ. CDR3 coding DNA: TGCGCCAGCTCCAGGTCTTCGGGGACTGCCTACGAGCAGTACTTC. Translated: CASSRSSGTAYEQYF.

J is TRBJ2-5 and V is TRBV6-1; possibly TRBD2 for D (7 bases). The V and J ends lost 8 bases and 5 bases respectively, with 18 bases between them. Germline CDR1 and CDR2: MNHNS and SASEGT. The CDR3 runs to 14 residues. The CDR3 sequence: CASGGAVYGETQYF. CDR3 nucleotides: TGTGCCAGCGGGGGGGCGGTTTATGGGGAGACCCAGTACTTC.

The rearrangement uses TRBV9 and TRBJ1-4; perhaps TRBD1 as D (5 bases). Germline V gene sequence: CDR1 SGDLS, CDR2 YYNGEE. The CDR3 extends over 14 amino acids. Deletions cut 4 bases from V and 8 bases from J, with 15 bases between. The CDR3 reads CASSPTQGWEKLFF. The CDR3 coding sequence is TGTGCCAGCAGCCCGACTCAGGGTTGGGAAAAACTGTTTTTT.

The chain links TRBV11-2 to TRBJ2-7; a weak D match, TRBD1 (5 bases). Germline V gene lookup returns CDR1 SGHAT and CDR2 FQNNGV. This CDR3 has 15 residues. The V end was cut by 1 base, the J end by 3 bases, with 13 bases between. The CDR3 here is CASSLGRAEIYEQYF. The DNA for the CDR3 is TGTGCCAGCAGCTTAGGCAGGGCTGAAATCTACGAGCAGTACTTC.

This clone was counted a few times. V gene TRBV9 combines with J gene TRBJ2-7, with D tentatively TRBD2 (5 bases). CDR3 length: 14 amino acids. V was trimmed by 0 bases and J by 9 bases, leaving 16 bases between them. Germline loops: CDR1 SGDLS, CDR2 YYNGEE. CDR3 sequence: CASSVDSSTVPQYF. The DNA for the CDR3 is TGTGCCAGCAGCGTAGATTCTAGCACCGTCCCGCAGTACTTC.

The chain couples TRBV7-2 to TRBJ1-1; D remains ambiguous. The germline V gene encodes CDR1 SGHTA and CDR2 FQGNSA. V was shortened by 2 bases and J by 0 bases, with 13 bases between the two germline ends. The CDR3 consists of 16 residues. The DNA for the CDR3 is TGTGCCAGCAGCTTACCCCTAGTCGGCATGAACACTGAAGCTTTCTTT. Amino acids: CASSLPLVGMNTEAFF. The whole variable domain, filled in from reference TRBV7-2 and TRBJ1-1, reads GAGVSQSPSNKVTEKGKDVELRCDPISGHTALYWYRQSLGQGLEFLIYFQGNSAPDKSGLPSDRFSAERTGGSVSTLTIQRTQQEDSAVYLCASSLPLVGMNTEAFFGQGTRLTVV.

The rearrangement links TRBV20-1 to TRBJ1-1; D is ambiguous. This CDR3 is 12 amino acids long. V was trimmed by 3 bases and J by 2 bases, leaving 7 bases between them. Germline V CDR1 and CDR2: DFQATT, SNEGSKA (reference sequence). The CDR3 here is CSASRTNTEAFF. DNA for the CDR3: TGCAGTGCTAGTCGCACTAACACTGAAGCTTTCTTT.

The chain recombines TRBV7-9 with TRBJ1-1; 9 nucleotides align to TRBD1. The length of the CDR3 is 17 residues. Unmatched junction bases numbered 11, after V lost 3 bases and J lost 3 bases. Germline-derived CDR1 and CDR2 are SEHNR and FQNEAQ (reference sequence). The CDR3 DNA sequence: TGTGCCAGCAGCTTCGGCGGGACAGGGATGTCGCACACTGAAGCTTTCTTT. This sequence encodes CASSFGGTGMSHTEAFF.

The V call is TRBV4-1, the J call TRBJ2-7; 10 nucleotides agree with TRBD1. V dropped 3 bases and J dropped 2; count of bases not matched to a gene: 1. Per the germline V gene, CDR1 is MGHRA and CDR2 is YSYEKL. The CDR3 is 14 residues long. The CDR3 spells CASSQTGGPYEQYF. CDR3 bases: TGCGCCAGCAGCCAGACAGGGGGCCCCTACGAGCAGTACTTC.